This is a list of T cell receptor beta chains from one sample in a study of shared clonotypes between healthy human individuals. Some clones are missing from TCRdb's copy, which holds only in-frame ones; the method was immunoSEQ multiplex PCR. This table holds a few million clones, around 93% found once. The sequenced material came from naive CD8+ T cells from PBMCs. These receptors were taken from a man aged 18-30 years in good health. Some clones in this sample may be carry-over from other donors' samples. CDR3s include the opening cysteine and the closing phenylalanine or tryptophan. Fields, in order: CDR3 protein, CDR3 DNA, CDR3 length, clone size, V gene, J gene, D gene. A D gene is named only where the DNA matches it firmly. Where a row states a size, it is once, few, many or the class of an expanded clone; other rows omit it.

CDR3: CASSLIRDHEQYF; DNA: TGTGCCAGCAGCTTGATCAGGGACCACGAGCAGTACTTC; length: 13; size: NA; V: TRBV5-5; J: TRBJ2-7; D: NA
CDR3: CASSLSLPIISTGVEQYF; DNA: TGTGCCAGCAGTTTATCCCTACCTATTATTTCTACAGGGGTCGAGCAGTACTTC; length: 18; size: NA; V: TRBV27; J: TRBJ2-7; D: TRBD1
CDR3: CASSPPRTAYNEQFF; DNA: TGTGCCAGCTCACCACCAAGGACTGCCTACAATGAGCAGTTCTTC; length: 15; size: NA; V: TRBV18; J: TRBJ2-1; D: NA
CDR3: CASSFADSYEQYF; DNA: TGTGCCAGCAGTTTTGCCGACTCCTACGAGCAGTACTTC; length: 13; size: NA; V: TRBV27; J: TRBJ2-7; D: NA
CDR3: CASSQHGTGPTQPQHF; DNA: TGTGCCAGCAGCCAACACGGGACAGGGCCGACACAGCCCCAGCATTTT; length: 16; size: NA; V: TRBV16; J: TRBJ1-5; D: TRBD1
CDR3: CSVVAVPYEQYF; DNA: TGCAGCGTTGTAGCTGTCCCCTACGAGCAGTACTTC; length: 12; size: NA; V: TRBV29-1; J: TRBJ2-7; D: NA
CDR3: CASSMGGFSTDTQYF; DNA: TGTGCCAGCAGTATGGGTGGCTTCAGCACAGATACGCAGTATTTT; length: 15; size: NA; V: TRBV27; J: TRBJ2-3; D: NA
CDR3: CASSIESVGEYEQYF; DNA: TGCGCCAGCAGCATCGAGTCGGTTGGGGAATACGAGCAGTACTTC; length: 15; size: NA; V: TRBV5-1; J: TRBJ2-7; D: NA
CDR3: CASSFPEGTYEQYF; DNA: TGTGCCAGCAGCTTCCCGGAGGGAACCTACGAGCAGTACTTC; length: 14; size: few; V: TRBV7-8; J: TRBJ2-7; D: NA
CDR3: CASSPITGLAPLHF; DNA: TGTGCCAGCAGCCCCATCACAGGGTTGGCACCCCTCCACTTT; length: 14; size: NA; V: TRBV5-6; J: TRBJ1-6; D: NA
CDR3: CASSLFWGVPNEQYF; DNA: TGTGCCAGCAGTTTATTTTGGGGGGTTCCTAACGAGCAGTACTTC; length: 15; size: NA; V: TRBV27; J: TRBJ2-7; D: NA
CDR3: CASSLGWDPLQETQYF; DNA: TGCGCCAGCAGCTTGGGGTGGGACCCCCTCCAAGAGACCCAGTACTTC; length: 16; size: NA; V: TRBV5-1; J: TRBJ2-5; D: NA